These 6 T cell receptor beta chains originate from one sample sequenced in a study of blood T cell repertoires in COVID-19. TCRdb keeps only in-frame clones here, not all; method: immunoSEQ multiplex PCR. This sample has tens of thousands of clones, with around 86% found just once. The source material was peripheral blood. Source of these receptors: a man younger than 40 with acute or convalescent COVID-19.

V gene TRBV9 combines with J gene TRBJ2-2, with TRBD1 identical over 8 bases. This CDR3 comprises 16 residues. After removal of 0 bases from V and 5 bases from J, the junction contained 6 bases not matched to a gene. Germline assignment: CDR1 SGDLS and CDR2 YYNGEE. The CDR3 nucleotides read TGTGCCAGCAGCGTAGATCCAGGGGGCAGAACCGGGGAGCTGTTTTTT. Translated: CASSVDPGGRTGELFF.

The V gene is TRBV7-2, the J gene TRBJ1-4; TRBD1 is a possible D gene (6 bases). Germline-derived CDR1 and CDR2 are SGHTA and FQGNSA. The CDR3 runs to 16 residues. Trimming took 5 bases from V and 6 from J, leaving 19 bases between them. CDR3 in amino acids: CASSLKPTGGHEKLFF. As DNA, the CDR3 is TGTGCCAGCAGCCTAAAGCCCACGGGGGGCCATGAAAAACTGTTTTTT.

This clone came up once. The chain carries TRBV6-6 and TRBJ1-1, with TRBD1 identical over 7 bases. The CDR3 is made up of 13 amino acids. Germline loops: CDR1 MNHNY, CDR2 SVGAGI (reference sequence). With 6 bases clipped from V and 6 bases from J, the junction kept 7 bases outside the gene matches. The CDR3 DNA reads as TGTGCCAGCAGAGAGAGGGGGCTGGCTGAAGCTTTCTTT. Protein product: CASRERGLAEAFF.

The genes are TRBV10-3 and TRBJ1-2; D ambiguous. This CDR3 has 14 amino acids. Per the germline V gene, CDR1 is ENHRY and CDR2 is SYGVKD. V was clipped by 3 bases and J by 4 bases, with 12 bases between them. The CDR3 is CAISENWEGYGYTF. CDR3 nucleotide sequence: TGTGCCATCAGTGAAAATTGGGAGGGCTATGGCTACACCTTC.

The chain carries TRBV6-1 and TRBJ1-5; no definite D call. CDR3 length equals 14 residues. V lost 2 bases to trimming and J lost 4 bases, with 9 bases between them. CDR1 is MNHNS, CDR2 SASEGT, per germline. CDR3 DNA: TGTGCCAGCAGTGAATGGAGTCGAAATCAGCCCCAGCATTTT. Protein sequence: CASSEWSRNQPQHF.

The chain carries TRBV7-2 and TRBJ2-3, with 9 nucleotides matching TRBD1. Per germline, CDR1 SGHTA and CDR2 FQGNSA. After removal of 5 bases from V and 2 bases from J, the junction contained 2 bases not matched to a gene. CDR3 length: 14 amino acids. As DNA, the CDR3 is TGTGCCAGCAGCCGGGACAGGGTCACAGATACGCAGTATTTT. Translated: CASSRDRVTDTQYF.